The source of this T cell receptor beta chain is a study of cytomegalovirus exposure and HLA in healthy donors. The trim removed 3 bases at V and 3 bases at J, leaving 5 bases unmatched. This CDR3 spans 15 amino acids. Looked up from germline, CDR1 is SGHNT and CDR2 is YYREEE (reference sequence). 13 Jbeta primers and 60 Vbeta primers were used for the PCR. The data were produced by immunoSEQ multiplex PCR, yet TCRdb's version contains in-frame clones alone and is incomplete. The sample has about 120,000 clones; around a tenth are singletons. This rearrangement joins TRBV5-4 to TRBJ1-4; TRBD1 agrees at 7 bases. What was sequenced was PBMCs. The receptor was derived from a man in his thirties or forties in good health and CMV-seronegative. CDR3 region: CASSSGQASNEKLFF. CDR3 coding DNA: TGTGCCAGCAGCTCTGGACAGGCGTCTAATGAAAAACTGTTTTTT.